A selection of T cell receptor beta chains follows, all from one sample in a study of blood T cells in healthy people across ages. TCRdb re-derived calls from the 5' RACE reads in MiXCR, one entry per CDR3 protein. The sample holds around 990,000 distinct CDR3 sequences; around 25% are singletons and the top ten take less than 0.85%. This sample also belongs to another study, concerning T cells of mothers and their children.

The sample comprised blood. The source of these receptors is a girl aged 2-10 years in good health. Each CDR3 is given without its conserved first and last residue. Clone size is not always given. Where it is, it says once, few, many or a class for expanded clones.

v_call	clone_size	j_call	cdr3_aa
TRBV3-1	few	TRBJ2-1	ASSRGLAGGGNEQF
TRBV7-9	many	TRBJ1-2	ASSLGVNYGYT
TRBV27	few	TRBJ1-1	ASSLLLGGSAANTEAF
TRBV12-3/TRBV12-4	few	TRBJ2-2	ASSPFPGGLNTGELF
TRBV6-2/TRBV6-3	few	TRBJ2-5	ASSQRRGGAGETQY
TRBV20-1	-	TRBJ1-5	SARQGGVQPQH
TRBV20-1	-	TRBJ2-1	SASPLTGGAQHFNEQF
TRBV20-1	few	TRBJ2-3	SARVRQRGYTQY
TRBV28	few	TRBJ1-3	ASSLVSRDTIY
TRBV7-6	many	TRBJ2-6	ASSLGNSGANVLT
TRBV6-5	-	TRBJ2-3	ASRRVKRDTDTQY
TRBV13	-	TRBJ2-3	ASSFGRHTQY
TRBV12-3/TRBV12-4	-	TRBJ2-7	ASRQPGPSYEQY
TRBV28	-	-	ASTPPGGADEQY
TRBV29-1	few	TRBJ1-5	SVVLTGGFNQPQH
TRBV29-1	few	-	SFRDRSGEQF
TRBV5-1	few	-	ASSLYVDEQF
TRBV6-1	-	TRBJ2-4	ASSSLTGLDIQY
TRBV7-2	-	TRBJ1-1	ASSRPAENTEAF
TRBV12-5	few	TRBJ2-5	ASGSDQWVGF
TRBV2	-	TRBJ2-2	ASSDGTTGELF
TRBV28	-	-	ASASLDSSEQY
TRBV7-9	-	TRBJ2-7	ASSFPSGASGHEQY
TRBV5-1	-	TRBJ1-1	ASSYGQKAF
TRBV7-2	few	TRBJ1-2	ASSPDGSYGYT
TRBV12-3/TRBV12-4	-	TRBJ1-5	ASSYRGAGQPQH
TRBV6-1	-	TRBJ2-7	ASSEGSGPPYEQY
TRBV7-3	-	TRBJ2-1	ASSSIGVGNEQF
TRBV6-6	-	TRBJ2-5	ASSYSRLGETQY
TRBV15	-	-	ATSRDRGIADYEQY
TRBV20-1	few	TRBJ2-4	SARTGESKNIQY
TRBV4-2	few	TRBJ1-1	ASSTRQGSAEAF
TRBV7-6	few	TRBJ2-1	ASTSSGTDPYNEQF
TRBV6-5	-	TRBJ2-1	ASTHGGAEQF
TRBV20-1	-	TRBJ2-5	SAMGGQTQY
TRBV10-3	-	TRBJ2-7	ATMTGTAEQY
TRBV7-9	-	TRBJ2-7	ASSLNSGQAEQY
TRBV7-8	-	TRBJ2-5	ASSPGPSGGRGQETQY
TRBV21-1	-	TRBJ2-7	ASRHPDSGPILYEQY
TRBV3-1	few	TRBJ2-7	ASSHLGLTWEDEQY
TRBV7-6	few	TRBJ2-3	ASQEWASGGADTQY
TRBV6-5	-	TRBJ1-4	ASREQGASEKLF
TRBV5-5	many	TRBJ2-7	ASSLLTGAYEQY
TRBV15	-	TRBJ1-4	ATSREERFVGKLF
TRBV11-3	-	TRBJ1-1	ASSLDRGPGDTEAF
TRBV25-1	-	TRBJ2-1	ASYGNFYNEQF
TRBV28	-	TRBJ2-3	ASSFSGNGADTQY
TRBV20-1	-	-	SANGVTHEQY